This TCR beta chain was recorded in a study of beta chain features in type 1 diabetes. Study-wide points: Any HLA-type effect on TCRB rearrangement remained unresolved here. Using cDNA template may skew counts toward highly expressing activated cells. Within patients, naive, central memory and Treg TCRB repertoires seemed more similar than within healthy donors.

Concerning this clone: Its specificity is unknown.

Expressed TCRB transcripts got sequenced, as all isolated RNA was reverse transcribed. About 3.5 million reads per sample on average were obtained from naive, central memory and regulatory T cell samples. The table came from immunoSEQ multiplex PCR; TCRdb's copy has only in-frame clones and leaves some out. The sample includes approximately 470,000 clones, 30% of them seen just once. The germline V gene encodes CDR1 KGHSH and CDR2 LQKENI. CDR3 length equals 16 residues. Trimming removed 4 bases at V and 5 bases at J, with 19 bases between. The rearrangement joins TRBV18 to TRBJ2-3; D is perhaps TRBD1 or TRBD2 (5 bases each). The sequence was collected from a man aged 18 to 29 in good health. The material sequenced was naive CD4+ T cells from blood. CDR3 bases: TGTGCCAGCTCACGGACGGGACCGCAATTAGGAGATACGCAGTATTTT. Its translation: CASSRTGPQLGDTQYF.